These 10 T cell receptor beta chains were sequenced from one sample in a study of human T cells and chemical hapten exposure. The time point was: pre-sensitization, week 0. The treatment was: therapeutic diphenylcyclopropenone sensitization with weekly scalp DPC. TCRdb passed the RACE reads through MiXCR, listing each CDR3 protein once. This sample carries approximately 400,000 distinct CDR3 sequences, roughly 5% of them seen once, and the ten largest clones take 2.5% to 3%. The specimen comprised whole blood, sampled in connection with sensitization to the hapten diphenylcyclopropenone (DPC). The receptor set was obtained from a woman aged 50 to 65 with alopecia areata. Some clones in this sample may be carry-over from other donors' samples.

This clonotype has at least ten counts. CDR3: CADGSGNTIYF. CDR3 DNA sequence: TGTGCAGATGGCTCTGGAAACACCATATATTTT. V and J are TRBV12-3 or TRBV12-4 and TRBJ1-3; D is undetermined. The CDR3 has 11 amino acids.

The sample holds many counts of this clonotype. The V call is TRBV20-1, the J call TRBJ2-1; 11 bases fit TRBD1. The CDR3 consists of 15 residues. Per the germline V gene, CDR1 is DFQATT and CDR2 is SNEGSKA (reference sequence). Trimming took 4 bases from V and 3 from J; bases not matched to a gene: 5. CDR3 nucleotides: TGCAGTGCTATCCCAGGGACAGGGGGCTACAATGAGCAGTTCTTC. Its translation: CSAIPGTGGYNEQFF.

This clonotype was counted many times. The V call is TRBV28, the J call TRBJ1-1; D is possibly TRBD1 (5 bases). This CDR3 spans 15 amino acids. Germline V CDR1 and CDR2: MDHEN, SYDVKM. Trimming shortened V by 8 bases and J by 4 bases, and 20 bases separated the two germline ends. CDR3 sequence (DNA): TGTGCCAGCCCGGGACCAAAGGGGTCCGGCACTGAAGCTTTCTTT. This translates into CASPGPKGSGTEAFF.

This clonotype was observed many times. The rearrangement joins TRBV29-1 to TRBJ1-1; D not resolved. The length of the CDR3 is 11 residues. Germline values: CDR1 SQVTM, CDR2 ANQGSEA. DNA for the CDR3: TGCAGTTCGGAAGAGGACACTGAAGCTTTCTTT. Protein: CSSEEDTEAFF.

This clonotype was counted between two and nine times. The V and J genes are TRBV28 and TRBJ2-5, with 15 nucleotides matching TRBD2. The germline CDR1 and CDR2 sequences are MDHEN and SYDVKM. J gave up 5 bases and V 2 bases, and 9 bases lay outside the gene matches. The CDR3 runs to 18 residues. The CDR3 spells CASSLPRTSGRALETQYF. The CDR3 DNA reads as TGTGCCAGCAGTTTACCCCGGACTAGCGGGAGGGCCCTTGAGACCCAGTACTTC. The full variable domain, rest sourced from reference TRBV28 and TRBJ2-5, is DVKVTQSSRYLVKRTGEKVFLECVQDMDHENMFWYRQDPGLGLRLIYFSYDVKMKEKGDIPEGYSVSREKKERFSLILESASTNQTSMYLCASSLPRTSGRALETQYFGPGTRLLVL.

This clonotype was seen at least ten times. The chain carries TRBV6-2 or TRBV6-3 and TRBJ2-7; 14 nucleotides match TRBD2. Germline CDR1 MNHEY, CDR2 SVGEGT. The CDR3 is 15 residues long. Germline trimming cut 6 bases from V and 9 bases from J; bases unmatched to any gene: 10. CDR3 in DNA: TGTGCCAGCAGCCAAGGGACTAGCGGGAGCTCTTGGCAGTACTTC. It translates to CASSQGTSGSSWQYF.

This clonotype came up a few times. DNA of the CDR3: TGCAGTGCTAGTCGGCCAGGGAATCAGCCCCAGCATTTT. It is translated as CSASRPGNQPQHF. This rearrangement joins TRBV20-1 to TRBJ1-5, with a possible D match to TRBD1 (5 bases). CDR1 DFQATT and CDR2 SNEGSKA come from the germline V gene (reference sequence). The CDR3 has 13 residues. V lost 3 bases and J 4 bases, leaving 10 bases between the germline ends.

This clonotype was found many times. The CDR3 region is CASSLLSGTGGSEAFF. CDR3 coding DNA: TGCGCCAGCAGCTTATTATCCGGGACAGGGGGCTCCGAAGCTTTCTTT. The rearrangement joins TRBV5-1 to TRBJ1-1; 12 nucleotides agree with TRBD1. Germline-derived CDR1 and CDR2 are SGHRS and YFSETQ. V was pared by 2 bases and J by 8 bases, with 10 bases of the junction left unmatched. CDR3 length: 16 residues.

This chain links TRBV20-1 with TRBJ1-3, with unresolved D. This CDR3 contains 15 residues. Germline loops: CDR1 DFQATT, CDR2 SNEGSKA (reference sequence). V dropped 0 bases and J dropped 1 base, with 10 bases sitting between them. The CDR3: CSARDSLSSGNTIYF. CDR3 sequence (DNA): TGCAGTGCTAGAGACAGCCTTAGTTCTGGAAACACCATATATTTT.

This clonotype came up many times. The rearrangement joins TRBV29-1 to TRBJ2-1, with a possible D match to TRBD1 (6 bases). The V and J ends lost 3 bases and 6 bases respectively, with 15 bases between them. The length of the CDR3 is 14 residues. CDR1 and CDR2 from the germline V gene are SQVTM and ANQGSEA. CDR3 DNA sequence: TGCAGCGTTGACCCCAGTGACAGGTTCAATGAGCAGTTCTTC. This gives the protein CSVDPSDRFNEQFF.